This T cell receptor (beta chain) was recovered during a study of blood T cell repertoires in COVID-19 (dated by TCRdb to about 2020). In terms of the full investigation: Samples from collaborators originated in the United States, Italy and Spain and spanned both the acute and convalescent phases of COVID-19. The repertoires were released in a freely available public database intended as a resource for research on the immune response to SARS-CoV-2. The samples were drawn from two sources: the first 160 participants of the ongoing ImmuneRACE study, and 1,254 subjects contributed by 6 global collaborators. Where available, HLA class I and class II types were obtained from metadata supplied by the sample provider rather than from assay-based typing. Subjects who had been exposed to COVID-19, were actively infected with it, or had recovered from it provided the deeply sampled blood TCRbeta repertoires that made up the dataset. The material from the prospective study consisted of cDNA or gDNA derived from T cells, B-cell-depleted T cells, or PBMCs. Sample metadata almost always included a de-identified subject ID, COVID-19 status, age in years and sex. General study outcomes and caveats: Clinical and demographic metadata were provided uncurated, with the amount varying by source and participant.

CDR3 length: 15 amino acids, cysteine to phenylalanine. Here the CDR3 DNA is all that survives: 45 bases in frame from base 1. Taken from the germline V gene (reference sequence), the CDR1 and CDR2 loops are LNHDA and SQIVND. Trimmed from V: 5 bases; trimmed from J: 10 bases; junction bases lacking a gene match: 14. Comments on this clone: The antigen it binds to is not known. The sample holds no much larger clone one base away, and base qualities are not on file.

Participants in the prospective study were enrolled through a virtual design, were aged roughly 18 to 100 years, and lived in about two dozen United States geographic areas. In the prospective study, participants were assigned to cohorts based on the clinical history participants reported in a screening survey and a study questionnaire. Recovered participants in ImmuneRACE Cohort 3 were defined as having two consecutive negative NP/OP PCR tests, clearance from a healthcare professional, or resolution of symptoms. Each participant in the prospective study had whole blood, serum and a nasopharyngeal or oropharyngeal swab collected by mobile phlebotomists. Over a 2-month period, participants in the prospective study had the option of providing additional blood draws and questionnaires. Blood samples from the prospective study were shipped frozen or at room temperature prior to DNA extraction. TCRbeta CDR3 regions were amplified from genomic DNA by means of the immunoSEQ Assay, a bias-controlled multiplex PCR. The paper's processing steps were these. Within the assay, amplification of reference gene primers was used to estimate how many nucleated cells each sample contained. Sequence reads were collapsed and filtered to measure the absolute abundance of every unique TCRbeta CDR3 rearrangement. For each sample, productive Simpson clonality was calculated by taking the square root of Simpson's diversity index across productive rearrangements. TCRdb stores this immuneACCESS table with in-frame sequences only. Part of the clones is absent; in the studies checked, under half of the shortfall reflects unresolved V genes, and no reason is known for the rest. The V and J calls and clone size were taken over from that table, and D and trimming were inferred from the DNA. Recorded for this sample are 400,000 to 500,000 clones; 88% of them occurred a single time. In total, the top ten clones hold 1.5% to 2% of the sample.

The source is a woman in her thirties or forties who had recovered from COVID-19. This chain joins TRBV19 to TRBJ1-1, with 9 central nucleotides matching TRBD1. Sequencing input: PBMCs or T cells enriched from blood (not recorded which). The CDR3 region has the sequence CASSPGTGNNRGAFF. The DNA sequence is given as TGTGCCAGTAGTCCCGGGACAGGGAACAACCGTGGAGCTTTCTTT.